This T cell receptor beta chain was observed in a study of blood T cell repertoires in COVID-19. Overall study context: The cDNA or gDNA used as material had been derived from T cells, B-cell-depleted T cells, or PBMCs.

Clones were read by immunoSEQ multiplex PCR, and TCRdb kept only the in-frame ones, dropping some. This sample has some 250,000 clones, with 80% to 85% found just once. The CDR3 extends over 12 amino acids. Trimming removed 2 bases from V and 13 bases from J, with 14 bases in between. Germline CDR1 reads MNHEY; CDR2 reads SVGAGI. The receptor's source is a man between 50 and 59 years old with active or convalescent COVID-19. The material sequenced was peripheral blood. This chain links TRBV6-5 with TRBJ1-2; a possible D gene is TRBD1 (6 bases). The DNA of the CDR3 is TGTGCCAGCAGTTACCCAGGACAGCGCCTCACCTTC. Its protein is CASSYPGQRLTF.